The 11 T cell receptor beta chains listed next were all sequenced from one sample in a study of T cell responses to AZD1222 COVID-19 vaccine. Clones were read by immunoSEQ multiplex PCR, and TCRdb kept only the in-frame ones, dropping some. The sample has fewer than 120,000 clones, about nine tenths seen once. The sample here was peripheral blood, taken 28 days after the second AZD1222 dose. The origin of the receptors is an adult who received the AZD1222 COVID-19 vaccine.

The chain employs TRBV18 and TRBJ1-6; maybe TRBD1 (5 bases). Deletions cut 2 bases from V and 7 bases from J, with 15 bases between. The CDR3 spans 16 residues. Germline V gives CDR1 KGHSH, CDR2 LQKENI. The CDR3 reads CASSPRGLLSNSPLHF. The CDR3 DNA reads as TGTGCCAGCTCACCAAGGGGCCTCCTCAGCAATTCACCCCTCCACTTT.

V and J are TRBV3-1 (or the pseudogene TRBV3-2) and TRBJ2-2; D perhaps matches TRBD1 (8 bases). V gave up 1 base and J gave up 0 bases, with 24 bases separating them. The CDR3 length is 21 residues. CDR1 LGHDT and CDR2 YNNKEL come from the germline V gene (reference sequence). Here the CDR3 reads CASSQAQRVQGGKSNTGELFF. The CDR3 DNA follows: TGTGCCAGCAGCCAAGCTCAAAGGGTACAGGGGGGGAAATCGAACACCGGGGAGCTGTTTTTT.

This clone appeared a single time. The CDR3 DNA reads TGTGCCAGCGGAGACTATAATTCACCCCTCCACTTT. Translating gives CASGDYNSPLHF. This rearrangement joins TRBV27 to TRBJ1-6; no clear D gene. This CDR3 comprises 12 residues. Germline V lookup: CDR1 MNHEY, CDR2 SMNVEV (reference sequence). V lost 8 bases and J 3 bases, leaving 5 bases between the germline ends.

The chain joins TRBV3-1 (or the pseudogene TRBV3-2) to TRBJ2-1; 8 nucleotides agree with TRBD2. This CDR3 spans 19 amino acids. V shed 0 bases and J 0 bases; nucleotides not matched to a gene: 10. Per the germline V gene, CDR1 is LGHDT and CDR2 is YNNKEL (reference sequence). The CDR3 nucleotides read TGTGCCAGCAGCCAAGACGGACGGGGGGGCTCGATCTCCTACAATGAGCAGTTCTTC. Its translation is CASSQDGRGGSISYNEQFF.

The gene calls are TRBV6-5 and TRBJ2-1; D might be TRBD2 (5 bases). The CDR3 is 13 amino acids. The germline CDR1 and CDR2 sequences are MNHEY and SVGAGI. Between the trimmed V and J ends, which lost 8 bases and 8 bases, there was a span of 16 bases. CDR3 in DNA: TGTGCCAGCTCTACAGCCGGTAGCGATGAGCAGTTCTTC. Amino acid sequence: CASSTAGSDEQFF.

Here the CDR3 reads CASSSPRGGNSYEQYF. The DNA for the CDR3 is TGCGCCAGCAGCTCGCCTCGTGGGGGAAACTCCTACGAGCAGTACTTC. This sequence joins TRBV5-1 and TRBJ2-7; D tentatively reads TRBD1 or TRBD2 (5 bases each). V shed 3 bases and J shed 0 bases, with 16 bases lying between them. The CDR3 loop spans 16 amino acids. In germline, CDR1 is SGHRS, CDR2 YFSETQ.

The genes are TRBV15 and TRBJ1-5; D call uncertain. This CDR3 region has 13 residues. Germline CDR1 reads LNHNV; CDR2 reads YYDKDF (reference sequence). Between the trimmed V and J ends, which lost 0 bases and 6 bases, there was a span of 6 bases. CDR3 residues: CATSRDEGQPQHF. CDR3 DNA: TGTGCCACCAGCAGAGATGAGGGTCAGCCCCAGCATTTT.

Regarding this clone: The same CDR3 is also encoded by other DNA sequences in this sample. DNA of the CDR3: TGTGCCAGCACCTCCGGGCCTGGGAACACTGAAGCTTTCTTT. Translating it yields CASTSGPGNTEAFF. The rearrangement links TRBV6-4 to TRBJ1-1; no definite D call. Germline CDR1 is MRHNA and CDR2 is SNTAGT. Between the trimmed V and J ends, which lost 7 bases and 1 base, there was a span of 13 bases. This CDR3 spans 14 amino acids.

V usage is TRBV28 and J usage is TRBJ2-3; TRBD2 agrees at 10 bases. J lost 0 bases, V lost 5 bases, and 8 bases had no gene match. This CDR3 contains 17 residues. In germline, CDR1 is MDHEN, CDR2 SYDVKM. The CDR3 reads CASSLTLAGASTDTQYF. Here the CDR3 DNA reads TGTGCCAGCAGTCTTACCCTAGCGGGGGCTAGCACAGATACGCAGTATTTT.

V and J are TRBV10-3 and TRBJ2-2; TRBD1 might be the D (6 bases). Germline V gene data show CDR1 as ENHRY and CDR2 as SYGVKD. The length of the CDR3 is 15 residues. The V end lost 4 bases, the J end lost 6 bases, and 15 bases lay between the germline ends. CDR3 sequence: CAISVGQGLAGELFF. Written as DNA, the CDR3 is TGTGCCATCAGTGTTGGGCAGGGGCTGGCCGGGGAGCTGTTTTTT.

This chain connects TRBV14 to TRBJ2-7, with no clear D. V lost 2 bases to trimming and J lost 1 base, with 21 bases between them. The CDR3 is made up of 18 amino acids. The germline gives CDR1 SGHDN, CDR2 FVKESK. CDR3 loop: CASSQMVRFDGYSYEQYF. Here the CDR3 DNA reads TGTGCCAGCAGCCAAATGGTAAGGTTTGATGGTTATTCCTACGAGCAGTACTTC.